One and the same sample provided the 6 T cell receptor beta chains below, sequenced in a study of circulating and synovial CD4+ cells in juvenile arthritis. Repertoires were generated with immunoSEQ multiplex PCR, while TCRdb's copy carries only in-frame clones and drops some. The sample records about 32,000 clones, 93% being singletons. Sample: CD4+ T cells from blood. The receptors here all came from a human donor with juvenile idiopathic arthritis.

The chain carries TRBV5-4 and TRBJ2-3, with 9 bases that match TRBD2. The V segment lost 4 bases and the J segment 4 bases; nucleotides outside the gene matches: 7. Germline CDR1 SGHNT, CDR2 YYREEE (reference sequence). This CDR3 spans 15 amino acids. Here the CDR3 DNA reads TGTGCCAGCAGCCCGTTTAGCGGGAGCCCAGATACGCAGTATTTT. This gives the protein CASSPFSGSPDTQYF. The full variable domain, its missing parts supplied by reference TRBV5-4 and TRBJ2-3, is ETGVTQSPTHLIKTRGQQVTLRCSSQSGHNTVSWYQQALGQGPQFIFQYYREEENGRGNFPPRFSGLQFPNYSSELNVNALELDDSALYLCASSPFSGSPDTQYFGPGTRLTVL.

J is TRBJ2-5 and V is TRBV7-8, with D unresolved. V was clipped by 5 bases and J by 4 bases, with 14 bases between them. Germline loops: CDR1 SGHVS, CDR2 FQNEAQ. This CDR3 comprises 14 residues. For the CDR3, the DNA is TGTGCCAGCAGCATCCGACGGGTCGGAGAGACCCAGTACTTC. It encodes CASSIRRVGETQYF.

CDR3 sequence reads: CASSAGDTFQETQYF. CDR3 sequence (DNA): TGCGCCAGCAGCGCCGGGGACACCTTCCAAGAGACCCAGTACTTC. This sequence joins TRBV5-1 and TRBJ2-5; perhaps TRBD1 as D (6 bases). V dropped 4 bases and J dropped 1 base, with 14 bases sitting between them. CDR1 is SGHRS, CDR2 YFSETQ, per germline. The CDR3 covers 15 residues.

This chain joins TRBV5-6 and TRBJ2-2, with TRBD2 as a possible D gene (5 bases). V was pared by 3 bases and J by 2 bases, with 14 bases between. Germline V CDR1 and CDR2: SGHDT, YYEEEE. This CDR3 is built from 16 residues. CDR3 DNA sequence: TGTGCCAGCAGCTGGGCGGGCCCCTTAAACACCGGGGAGCTGTTTTTT. This gives the protein CASSWAGPLNTGELFF.

V and J are TRBV4-1 and TRBJ2-5, with 7 bases lining up with TRBD2. The CDR3 contains 16 residues. CDR1 is MGHRA, CDR2 YSYEKL, per germline. The V and J ends lost 0 bases and 11 bases, in that order; junction bases with no gene match: 15. In DNA form, the CDR3 reads TGCGCCAGCAGCCAAGATCGAGGGCGGGAGCGTCGCGTGCAGTACTTC. Its protein is CASSQDRGRERRVQYF.

The chain recombines TRBV5-4 with TRBJ2-3; 9 bases line up with TRBD1. V lost 4 bases and J lost 6; bases outside the gene matches: 6. CDR3 length: 14 amino acids. Germline V gene data show CDR1 as SGHNT and CDR2 as YYREEE (reference sequence). The CDR3, as DNA: TGTGCCAGCAGCATGGGACAGGGTTTGGATACGCAGTATTTT. Protein sequence: CASSMGQGLDTQYF. The whole variable domain, remainder taken from reference TRBV5-4 and TRBJ2-3, is ETGVTQSPTHLIKTRGQQVTLRCSSQSGHNTVSWYQQALGQGPQFIFQYYREEENGRGNFPPRFSGLQFPNYSSELNVNALELDDSALYLCASSMGQGLDTQYFGPGTRLTVL.